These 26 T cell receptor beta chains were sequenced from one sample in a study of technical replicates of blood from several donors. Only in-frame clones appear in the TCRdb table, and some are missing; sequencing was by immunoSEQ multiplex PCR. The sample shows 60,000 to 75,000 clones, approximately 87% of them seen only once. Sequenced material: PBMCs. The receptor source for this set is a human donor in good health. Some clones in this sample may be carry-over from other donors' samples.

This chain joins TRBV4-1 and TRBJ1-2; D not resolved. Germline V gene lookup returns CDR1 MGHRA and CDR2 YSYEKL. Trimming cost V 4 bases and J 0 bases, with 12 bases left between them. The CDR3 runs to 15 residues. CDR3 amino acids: CASSPSTGTNYGYTF. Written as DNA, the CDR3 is TGCGCCAGCAGCCCGTCGACGGGGACTAACTATGGCTACACCTTC.

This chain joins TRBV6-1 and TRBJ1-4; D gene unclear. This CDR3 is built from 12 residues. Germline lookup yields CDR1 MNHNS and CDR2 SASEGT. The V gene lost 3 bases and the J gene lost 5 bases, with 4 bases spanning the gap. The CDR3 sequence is CASSERNEKLFF. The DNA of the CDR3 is TGTGCCAGCAGTGAGAGAAATGAAAAACTGTTTTTT.

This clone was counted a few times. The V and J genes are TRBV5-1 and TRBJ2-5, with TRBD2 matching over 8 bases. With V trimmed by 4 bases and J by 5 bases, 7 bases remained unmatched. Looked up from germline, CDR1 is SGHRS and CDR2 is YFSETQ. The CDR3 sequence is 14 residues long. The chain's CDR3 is CASSPGGAVETQYF. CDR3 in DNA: TGCGCCAGCAGCCCCGGGGGGGCCGTCGAGACCCAGTACTTC.

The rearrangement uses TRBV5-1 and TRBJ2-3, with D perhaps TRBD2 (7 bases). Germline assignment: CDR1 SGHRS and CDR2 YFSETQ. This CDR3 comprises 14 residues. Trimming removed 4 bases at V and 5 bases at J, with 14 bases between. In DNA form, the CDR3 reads TGCGCCAGCAGCCCCTGGGGGGGCCAAGATACGCAGTATTTT. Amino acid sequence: CASSPWGGQDTQYF.

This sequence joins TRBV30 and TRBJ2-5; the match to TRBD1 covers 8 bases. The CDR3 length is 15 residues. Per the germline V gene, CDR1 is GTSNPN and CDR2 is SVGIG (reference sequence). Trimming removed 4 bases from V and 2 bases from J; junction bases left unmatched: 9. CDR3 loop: CAWTPGQGGQETQYF. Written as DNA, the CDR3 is TGTGCCTGGACCCCCGGACAGGGCGGGCAAGAGACCCAGTACTTC.

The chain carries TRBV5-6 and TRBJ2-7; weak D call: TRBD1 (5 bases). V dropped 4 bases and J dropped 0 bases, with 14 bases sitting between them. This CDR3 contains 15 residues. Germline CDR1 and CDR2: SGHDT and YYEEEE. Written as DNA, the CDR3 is TGTGCCAGCAGCGATTTTCCAGGGTTCTCCTACGAGCAGTACTTC. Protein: CASSDFPGFSYEQYF. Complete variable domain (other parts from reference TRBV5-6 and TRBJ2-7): DAGVTQSPTHLIKTRGQQVTLRCSPKSGHDTVSWYQQALGQGPQFIFQYYEEEERQRGNFPDRFSGHQFPNYSSELNVNALLLGDSALYLCASSDFPGFSYEQYFGPGTRLTVT.

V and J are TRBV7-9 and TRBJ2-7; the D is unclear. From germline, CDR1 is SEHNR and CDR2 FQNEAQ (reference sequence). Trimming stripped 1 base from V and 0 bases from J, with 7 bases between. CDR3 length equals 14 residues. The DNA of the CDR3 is TGTGCCAGCAGCTTAGGGGCAAACTCCTACGAGCAGTACTTC. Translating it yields CASSLGANSYEQYF.

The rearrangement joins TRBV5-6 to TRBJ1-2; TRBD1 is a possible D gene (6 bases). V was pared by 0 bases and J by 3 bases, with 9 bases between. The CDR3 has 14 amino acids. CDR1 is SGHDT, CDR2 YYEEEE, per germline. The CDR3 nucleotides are TGTGCCAGCAGCTTGGATAGGGGGTACTATGGCTACACCTTC. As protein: CASSLDRGYYGYTF.

CDR3 protein: CSARGGNEQFF. For the CDR3, the DNA is TGCAGTGCTAGGGGAGGGAATGAGCAGTTCTTC. V usage is TRBV20-1 and J usage is TRBJ2-1, with 7 nucleotides matching TRBD2. Germline CDR1 and CDR2: DFQATT and SNEGSKA (reference sequence). Losses at the gene ends were 3 bases for V and 7 bases for J; bases not matched to a gene: 0. CDR3 length equals 11 residues.

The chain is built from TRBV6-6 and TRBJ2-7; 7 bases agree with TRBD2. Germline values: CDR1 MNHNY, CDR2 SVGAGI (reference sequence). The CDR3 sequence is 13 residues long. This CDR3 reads CASSYSDIAGGSV. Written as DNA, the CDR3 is TGTGCCAGCAGTTACTCTGACATTGCCGGGGGGTCGGTC.

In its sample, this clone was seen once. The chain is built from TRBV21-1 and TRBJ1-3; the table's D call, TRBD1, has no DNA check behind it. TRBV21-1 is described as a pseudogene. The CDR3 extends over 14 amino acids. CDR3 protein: CASSEKNRIYTIYF. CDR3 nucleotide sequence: TGTGCCAGCAGCGAAAAAAACAGGATTTACACCATATATTTT.

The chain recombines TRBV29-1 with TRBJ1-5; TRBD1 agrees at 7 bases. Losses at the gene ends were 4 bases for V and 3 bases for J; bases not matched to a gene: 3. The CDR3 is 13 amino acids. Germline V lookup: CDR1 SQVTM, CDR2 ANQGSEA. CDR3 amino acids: CSVVGTANQPQHF. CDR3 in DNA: TGCAGCGTTGTGGGGACAGCCAATCAGCCCCAGCATTTT.

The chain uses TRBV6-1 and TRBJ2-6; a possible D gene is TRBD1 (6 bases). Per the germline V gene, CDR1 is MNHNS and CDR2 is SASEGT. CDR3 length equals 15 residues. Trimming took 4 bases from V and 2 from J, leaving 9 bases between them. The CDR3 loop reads CASSAQGTGANVLTF. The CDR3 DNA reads TGTGCCAGCAGTGCACAGGGTACTGGGGCCAACGTCCTGACTTTC.

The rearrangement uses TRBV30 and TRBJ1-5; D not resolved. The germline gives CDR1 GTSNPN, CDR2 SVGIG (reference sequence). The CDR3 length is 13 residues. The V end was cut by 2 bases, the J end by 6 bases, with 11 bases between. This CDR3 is CAWSPKESQPQHF. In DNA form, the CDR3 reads TGTGCCTGGAGTCCTAAAGAGAGTCAGCCCCAGCATTTT.

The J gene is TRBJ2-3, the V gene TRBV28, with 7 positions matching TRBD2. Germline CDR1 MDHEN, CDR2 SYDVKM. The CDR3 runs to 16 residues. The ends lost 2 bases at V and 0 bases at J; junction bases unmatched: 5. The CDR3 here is CASSLAGAGSTDTQYF. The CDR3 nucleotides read TGTGCCAGCAGTTTAGCGGGAGCGGGTAGCACAGATACGCAGTATTTT.

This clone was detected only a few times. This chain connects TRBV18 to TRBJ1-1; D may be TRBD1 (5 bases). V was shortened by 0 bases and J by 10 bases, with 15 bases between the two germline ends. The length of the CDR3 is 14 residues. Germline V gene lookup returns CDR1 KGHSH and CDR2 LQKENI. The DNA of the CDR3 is TGTGCCAGCTCACCACCGGGGCAGTTTATCCGAGCTTTCTTT. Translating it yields CASSPPGQFIRAFF.

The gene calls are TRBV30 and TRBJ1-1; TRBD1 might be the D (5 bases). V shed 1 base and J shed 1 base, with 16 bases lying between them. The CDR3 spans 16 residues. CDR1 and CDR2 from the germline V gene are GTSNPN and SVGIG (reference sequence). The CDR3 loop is CAWSDPRAGWNTEAFF. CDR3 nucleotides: TGTGCCTGGAGTGACCCCCGGGCAGGGTGGAACACTGAAGCTTTCTTT. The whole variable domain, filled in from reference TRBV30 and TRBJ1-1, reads SQTIHQWPATLVQPVGSPLSLECTVEGTSNPNLYWYRQAAGRGLQLLFYSVGIGQISSEVPQNLSASRPQDRQFILSSKKLLLSDSGFYLCAWSDPRAGWNTEAFFGQGTRLTVV.

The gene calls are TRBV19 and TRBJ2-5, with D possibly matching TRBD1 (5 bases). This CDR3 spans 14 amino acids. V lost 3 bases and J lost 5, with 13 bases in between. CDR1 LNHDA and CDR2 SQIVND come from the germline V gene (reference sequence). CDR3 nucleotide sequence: TGTGCCAGTAGTATGGCGCAGGGCGCGGAGACCCAGTACTTC. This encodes CASSMAQGAETQYF.

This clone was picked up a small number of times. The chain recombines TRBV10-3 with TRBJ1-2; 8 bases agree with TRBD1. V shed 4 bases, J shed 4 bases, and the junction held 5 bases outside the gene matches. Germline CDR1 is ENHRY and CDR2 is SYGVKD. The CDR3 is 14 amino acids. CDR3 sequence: CAISGGQELYGYTF. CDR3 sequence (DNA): TGTGCCATCAGTGGGGGACAGGAGCTCTATGGCTACACCTTC.

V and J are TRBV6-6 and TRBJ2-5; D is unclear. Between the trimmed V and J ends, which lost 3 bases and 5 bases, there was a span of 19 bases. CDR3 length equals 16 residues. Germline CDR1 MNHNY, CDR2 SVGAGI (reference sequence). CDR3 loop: CASSYIRPWALETQYF. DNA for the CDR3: TGTGCCAGCAGTTATATACGTCCGTGGGCATTGGAGACCCAGTACTTC.

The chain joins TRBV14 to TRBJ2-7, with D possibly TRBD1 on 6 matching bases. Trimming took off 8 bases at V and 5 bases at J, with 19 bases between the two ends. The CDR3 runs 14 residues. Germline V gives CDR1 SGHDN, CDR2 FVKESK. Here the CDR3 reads CASPRTVRRDEQYF. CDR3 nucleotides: TGTGCCAGCCCTAGGACAGTCCGTAGGGACGAGCAGTACTTC.

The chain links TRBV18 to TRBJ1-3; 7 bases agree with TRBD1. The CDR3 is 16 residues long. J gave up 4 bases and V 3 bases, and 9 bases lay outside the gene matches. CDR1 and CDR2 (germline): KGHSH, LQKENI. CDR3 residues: CASSPTGTADGNTIYF. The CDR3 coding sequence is TGTGCCAGCTCACCTACCGGGACAGCGGACGGAAACACCATATATTTT.

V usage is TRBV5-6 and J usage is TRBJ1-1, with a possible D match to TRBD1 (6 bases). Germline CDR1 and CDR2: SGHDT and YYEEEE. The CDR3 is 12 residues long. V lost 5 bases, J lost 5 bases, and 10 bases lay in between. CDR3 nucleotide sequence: TGTGCCAGCAGTTACGGACAGACTGAAGCTTTCTTT. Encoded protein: CASSYGQTEAFF.

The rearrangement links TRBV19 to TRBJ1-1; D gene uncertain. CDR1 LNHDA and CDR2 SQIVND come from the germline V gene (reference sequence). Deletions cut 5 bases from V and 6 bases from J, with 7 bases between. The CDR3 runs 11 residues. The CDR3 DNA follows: TGTGCCAGTAGTCGAGTACCTGAAGCTTTCTTT. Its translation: CASSRVPEAFF.

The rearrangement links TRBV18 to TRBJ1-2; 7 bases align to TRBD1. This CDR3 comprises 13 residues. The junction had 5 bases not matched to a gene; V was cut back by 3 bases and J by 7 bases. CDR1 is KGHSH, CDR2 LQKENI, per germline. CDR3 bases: TGTGCCAGCTCACCCAAGGACAGGTCTGGCTACACCTTC. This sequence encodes CASSPKDRSGYTF. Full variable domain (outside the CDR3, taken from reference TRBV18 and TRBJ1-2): NAGVMQNPRHLVRRRGQEARLRCSPMKGHSHVYWYRQLPEEGLKFMVYLQKENIIDESGMPKERFSAEFPKEGPSILRIQQVVRGDSAAYFCASSPKDRSGYTFGSGTRLTVV.

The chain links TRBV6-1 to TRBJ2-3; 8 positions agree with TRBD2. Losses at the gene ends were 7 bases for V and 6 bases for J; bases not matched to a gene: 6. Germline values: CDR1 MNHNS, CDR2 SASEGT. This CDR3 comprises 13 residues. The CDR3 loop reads CASTLAEVDTQYF. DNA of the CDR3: TGTGCCAGCACACTAGCGGAGGTGGATACGCAGTATTTT.